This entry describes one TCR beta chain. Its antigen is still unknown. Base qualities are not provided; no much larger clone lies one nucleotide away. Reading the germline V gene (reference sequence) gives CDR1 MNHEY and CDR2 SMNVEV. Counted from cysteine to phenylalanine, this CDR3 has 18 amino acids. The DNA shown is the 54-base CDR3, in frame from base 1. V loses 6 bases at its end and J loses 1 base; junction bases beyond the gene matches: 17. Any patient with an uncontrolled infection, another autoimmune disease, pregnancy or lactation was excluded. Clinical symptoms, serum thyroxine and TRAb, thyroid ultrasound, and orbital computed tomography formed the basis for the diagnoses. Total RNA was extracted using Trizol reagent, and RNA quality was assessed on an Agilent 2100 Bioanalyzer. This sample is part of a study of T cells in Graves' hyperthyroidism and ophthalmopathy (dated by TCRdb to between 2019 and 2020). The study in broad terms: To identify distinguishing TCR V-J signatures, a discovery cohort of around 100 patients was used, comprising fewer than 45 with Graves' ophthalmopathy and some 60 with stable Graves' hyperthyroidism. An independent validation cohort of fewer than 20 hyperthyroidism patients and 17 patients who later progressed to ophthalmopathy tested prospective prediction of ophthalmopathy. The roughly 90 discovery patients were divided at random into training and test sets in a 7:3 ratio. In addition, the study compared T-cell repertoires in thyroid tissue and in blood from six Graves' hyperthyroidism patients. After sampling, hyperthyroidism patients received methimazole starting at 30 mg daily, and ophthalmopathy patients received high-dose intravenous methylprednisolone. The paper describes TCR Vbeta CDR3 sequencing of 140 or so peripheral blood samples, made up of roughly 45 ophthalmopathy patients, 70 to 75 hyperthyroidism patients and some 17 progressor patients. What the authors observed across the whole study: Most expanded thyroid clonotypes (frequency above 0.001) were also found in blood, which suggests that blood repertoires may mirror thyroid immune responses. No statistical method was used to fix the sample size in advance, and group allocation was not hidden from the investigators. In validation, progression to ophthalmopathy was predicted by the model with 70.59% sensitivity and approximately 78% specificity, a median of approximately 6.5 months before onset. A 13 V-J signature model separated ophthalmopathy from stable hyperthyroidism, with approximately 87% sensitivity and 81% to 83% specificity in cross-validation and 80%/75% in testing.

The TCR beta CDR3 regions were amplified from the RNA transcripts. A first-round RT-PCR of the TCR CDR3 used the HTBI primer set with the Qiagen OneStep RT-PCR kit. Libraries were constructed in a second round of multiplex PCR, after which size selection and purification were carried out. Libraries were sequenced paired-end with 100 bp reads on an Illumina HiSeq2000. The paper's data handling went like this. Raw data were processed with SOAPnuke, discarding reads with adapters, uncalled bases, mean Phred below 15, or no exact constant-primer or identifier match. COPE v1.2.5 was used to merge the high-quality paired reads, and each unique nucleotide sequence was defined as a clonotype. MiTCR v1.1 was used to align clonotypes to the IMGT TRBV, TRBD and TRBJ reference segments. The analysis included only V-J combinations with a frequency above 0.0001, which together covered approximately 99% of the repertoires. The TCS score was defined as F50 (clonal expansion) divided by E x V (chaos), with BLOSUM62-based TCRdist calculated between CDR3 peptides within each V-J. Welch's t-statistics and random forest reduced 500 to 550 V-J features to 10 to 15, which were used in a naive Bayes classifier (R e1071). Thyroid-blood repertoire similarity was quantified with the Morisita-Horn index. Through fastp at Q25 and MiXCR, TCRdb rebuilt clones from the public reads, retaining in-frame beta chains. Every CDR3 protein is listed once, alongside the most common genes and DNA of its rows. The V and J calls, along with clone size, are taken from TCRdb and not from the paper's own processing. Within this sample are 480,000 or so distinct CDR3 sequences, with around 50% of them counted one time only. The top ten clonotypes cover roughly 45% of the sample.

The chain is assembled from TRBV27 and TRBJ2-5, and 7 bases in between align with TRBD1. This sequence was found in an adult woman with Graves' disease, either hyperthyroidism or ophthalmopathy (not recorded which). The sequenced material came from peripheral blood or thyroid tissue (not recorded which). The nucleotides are TGTGCCAGCAGCGGTATTCGGCTGGACGACAGGGTCCAAGAGACCCAGTACTTC. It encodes CASSGIRLDDRVQETQYF.